This T cell receptor beta chain was sequenced during a study of T cells in Graves' hyperthyroidism and ophthalmopathy (dated by TCRdb to about 2019). Concerning the study at large: Peripheral blood was sampled at the time of initial diagnosis, prior to any treatment. Thyroid tissue and blood T-cell repertoires from six Graves' hyperthyroidism patients were also compared in the study. To identify distinguishing TCR V-J signatures, a discovery cohort of some 99 patients was used, comprising 43 with Graves' ophthalmopathy and 57 with stable Graves' hyperthyroidism. The paper reports TCR Vbeta CDR3 sequencing of 135 peripheral blood samples: fewer than 50 ophthalmopathy, over 70 hyperthyroidism and approximately 17 progressor patients. After sampling, hyperthyroidism patients received methimazole starting at 30 mg daily, and ophthalmopathy patients received high-dose intravenous methylprednisolone. The 100 discovery patients were randomly divided into training and test sets at a 7:3 ratio. Prospective prediction of ophthalmopathy was tested in an independent validation cohort consisting of 18 hyperthyroidism patients and 15 or so patients who later progressed to ophthalmopathy.

The CDR3 has 15 amino acids, counting the end cysteine and phenylalanine. The read is trimmed to its CDR3 DNA, 45 bases read in frame from base 1. The CDR1 and CDR2 encoded by the germline V gene are SGDLS and YYNGEE. V and J lose 0 bases and 3 bases, and a span of 9 bases separates them. The TCR beta CDR3 regions were amplified from the RNA transcripts. The first round of RT-PCR for the TCR CDR3 was performed with the HTBI primer set and the Qiagen OneStep RT-PCR kit. Libraries were constructed in a second round of multiplex PCR, after which size selection and purification were carried out. Libraries were sequenced paired-end with 100 bp reads on an Illumina HiSeq2000. Per the source publication's procedure: SOAPnuke was used to process the raw data, removing reads that contained adapters or uncalled bases, had a mean Phred below 15, or lacked an exact match to the constant primer or identifier. High-quality paired reads were merged with COPE v1.2.5, and unique nucleotide sequences were defined as clonotypes. MiTCR v1.1 was used to align the clonotypes against IMGT TRBV, TRBD and TRBJ reference segments. Analysis was restricted to V-J combinations with a frequency above 0.0001, which covered just over 98% of repertoires. A TCS score was defined as the ratio of F50 (clonal expansion) to E x V (chaos), with BLOSUM62-based TCRdist applied between CDR3 peptides within each V-J. Welch's t-statistics and random forest reduced roughly 540 V-J features to fewer than 15, which were used in a naive Bayes classifier (R e1071). TCRdb cleaned the public reads at Q25 with fastp, built clones with MiXCR and kept in-frame beta chains. All rows with the same CDR3 protein become a single entry with the most common DNA and genes. These V and J calls are TCRdb output, not the study's own analysis. This sample is represented by 500,000 to 650,000 distinct CDR3 sequences; less than 15% of them were singletons. Of the sample, approximately 15% is held by the ten largest clones.

Notes on this clonotype: Its antigen remains unidentified. Base quality data are lacking; no much larger clone is found one base away.

What the work shows at the level of the full study, not this receptor alone: Most expanded thyroid clonotypes (frequency above 0.001) were also detected in blood, a finding suggesting that blood repertoires may reflect thyroid immune responses. In cross-validation, a model built on a 13 V-J signature told ophthalmopathy apart from stable hyperthyroidism with about 90% sensitivity and roughly 81% specificity, and in testing the same model reached 80%/75%. Sample size was not statistically predetermined, and blinding of investigators to group allocation was not performed. In validation, the model predicted progression to ophthalmopathy a median of roughly 6.2 months before onset, with over 60% sensitivity and about 75% specificity.

Stable Graves' hyperthyroidism was defined as no progression to ophthalmopathy during 18 months of follow-up. Hyperthyroidism patients were newly diagnosed, had a disease duration of under 2 months, and were aged 18 to 65 years. Patients with uncontrolled infections, other autoimmune diseases, pregnancy or lactation were excluded. Diagnoses were established on the basis of clinical symptoms, serum thyroxine and TRAb, thyroid ultrasound, and orbital computed tomography. PBMCs were separated from over 9 ml of fresh peripheral blood using Ficoll-Paque density gradient centrifugation. Total RNA was extracted using Trizol reagent, and RNA quality was assessed on an Agilent 2100 Bioanalyzer.

The TCR sequence derives from a woman aged 40 to 55 with Graves' hyperthyroidism. The chain links TRBV9 with TRBJ2-2, with a tentative D gene TRBD2 over 5 matching bases. The sequenced sample consisted of blood. This receptor has the CDR3 CASSVVKDYTGELFF. In nucleotide form, the sequence is TGTGCCAGCAGCGTAGTTAAGGACTACACCGGGGAGCTGTTTTTT.